Listed here are 27 T cell receptor beta chains from one sample, sequenced in a study of T cells in Graves' hyperthyroidism and ophthalmopathy (dated by TCRdb to about 2019). The library was built by means of multiplex PCR. Sequenced using an Illumina HiSeq 2000. TCR beta CDR3 regions were amplified from RNA transcripts. The TCR CDR3 was subjected to a first round of RT-PCR using the HTBI primer set and the Qiagen OneStep RT-PCR kit. TCRdb trimmed public reads at Q25 via fastp, called clones via MiXCR and kept in-frame beta chains. Duplicate CDR3 protein sequences are folded into a single record with the most common DNA and genes. This sample comprises 500,000 to 650,000 distinct CDR3 sequences, more than 12% of them detected only once. The ten top clones hold approximately 12% of the sample. Source material: blood. Every receptor here comes from a woman between 45 and 65 years old with Graves' ophthalmopathy.

CDR3 sequence (DNA): TGTGCCAGCAGCTTAATTCCGGGTTCCGGGGAGCTGTTTTTT. Amino acid sequence: CASSLIPGSGELFF. This chain joins TRBV7-2 and TRBJ2-2, with no clear D. Germline-derived CDR1 and CDR2 are SGHTA and FQGNSA. Trimming shortened V by 2 bases and J by 6 bases, and 10 bases separated the two germline ends. This CDR3 has 14 residues.

The table lists this clonotype with many counts. V usage is TRBV6-1 and J usage is TRBJ1-5; TRBD1 agrees at 9 bases. The CDR3 totals 16 residues. Germline CDR1 is MNHNS and CDR2 is SASEGT. V shed 6 bases and J 1 base; nucleotides not matched to a gene: 7. The CDR3 DNA reads as TGTGCCAGCAGCGAGGGGACAGGGTACAGCAATCAGCCCCAGCATTTT. It translates to CASSEGTGYSNQPQHF.

Many counts were recorded for this clonotype. The chain has TRBV20-1 and TRBJ2-1; no clear D gene. The CDR3 has 13 amino acids. CDR1 is DFQATT, CDR2 SNEGSKA, per germline (reference sequence). The CDR3 nucleotides are TGCAGCGCCGACAAGACCACCGACGGTGAGCAGTTCTTC. Translation gives CSADKTTDGEQFF.

This clonotype was seen a few times. The chain links TRBV4-3 to TRBJ2-7; D possibly uses TRBD1 or TRBD2 (5 bases each). V was cut by 0 bases and J by 6 bases, with 21 bases left in between. The germline gives CDR1 LGHNA, CDR2 YSLEER. This CDR3 contains 17 residues. The CDR3 DNA is TGCGCCAGCAGCCAAGACCCCTACAGGACTTCCATCTCCGAGCAGTACTTC. As protein: CASSQDPYRTSISEQYF.

This clonotype was observed at least ten times. V is TRBV11-2 and J is TRBJ2-7, with 11 bases identical to TRBD2. Trimming removed 5 bases from V and 9 bases from J; junction bases left unmatched: 12. Germline assignment: CDR1 SGHAT and CDR2 FQNNGV. The CDR3 extends over 15 amino acids. The DNA for the CDR3 is TGTGCCAGCAGCGACCCTAGCGGGAGGTTCGTGGGGCAGTACTTC. Translation: CASSDPSGRFVGQYF.

This clonotype appeared many times. The V and J genes are TRBV12-3 or TRBV12-4 and TRBJ2-1; D is possibly TRBD2 (6 bases). This CDR3 has 16 residues. V lost 7 bases and J lost 3, with 19 bases in between. For the CDR3, the DNA is TGTGCCAGCATTGAAACCGGGACTGCTGACTACAATGAGCAGTTCTTC. This sequence encodes CASIETGTADYNEQFF.

This clonotype was found many times. The rearrangement uses TRBV6-1 and TRBJ2-1; tentative D call: TRBD1 (6 bases). The CDR3 consists of 14 residues. The V end lost 4 bases, the J end lost 8 bases, and 15 bases lay between the germline ends. Germline V gives CDR1 MNHNS, CDR2 SASEGT. CDR3 sequence reads: CASSVGQLSHEQFF. The CDR3 coding sequence is TGTGCCAGCAGTGTCGGACAGTTATCTCATGAGCAGTTCTTC.

At least ten counts were recorded for this clonotype. This chain joins TRBV2 and TRBJ2-7; 14 bases fit TRBD2. Germline CDR1 SNHLY, CDR2 FYNNEI. V shed 5 bases and J 2 bases; nucleotides not matched to a gene: 8. This CDR3 comprises 17 residues. The CDR3 loop reads CASSRLAGGTAAYEQYF. The DNA for the CDR3 is TGTGCCAGCAGTAGACTAGCGGGAGGGACAGCGGCCTACGAGCAGTACTTC. Combining the CDR3 with reference TRBV2 and TRBJ2-7 gives the whole variable domain EPEVTQTPSHQVTQMGQEVILRCVPISNHLYFYWYRQILGQKVEFLVSFYNNEISEKSEIFDDQFSVERPDGSNFTLKIRSTKLEDSAMYFCASSRLAGGTAAYEQYFGPGTRLTVT.

The DNA for the CDR3 is TGTGCCAGCAGTTTACCGGGAGGCAGGGAGACCCAGTACTTC. Protein product: CASSLPGGRETQYF. The rearrangement uses TRBV28 and TRBJ2-5; TRBD2 aligns across 7 bases. Trimming cost V 2 bases and J 5 bases; bases outside gene matches: 5. Germline V CDR1 and CDR2: MDHEN, SYDVKM. This CDR3 comprises 14 residues.

This clonotype was picked up a small number of times. V usage is TRBV28 and J usage is TRBJ2-6, with D possibly TRBD2 on 6 matching bases. V was trimmed by 7 bases and J by 3 bases, leaving 13 bases between them. The CDR3 runs 15 residues. Germline V CDR1 and CDR2: MDHEN, SYDVKM. The CDR3 loop reads CASNQGGSGANVLTF. CDR3 DNA sequence: TGTGCCAGCAACCAGGGAGGTAGTGGGGCCAACGTCCTGACTTTC.

This clonotype was detected a few times. V is TRBV24-1 and J is TRBJ1-6, with 9 bases that match TRBD1. The germline V gene has CDR1 KGHDR and CDR2 SFDVKD. CDR3 length: 14 residues. Trimming removed 5 bases from V and 7 bases from J; junction bases left unmatched: 2. CDR3 residues: CATSGQGENSPLHF. The DNA for the CDR3 is TGTGCCACCAGTGGACAGGGGGAAAATTCACCCCTCCACTTT.

This clonotype occurred many times. CDR3 nucleotide sequence: TGTGCCAGCAGCTCCTCGGACTTCACAGATACGCAGTATTTT. Translation: CASSSSDFTDTQYF. The rearrangement uses TRBV7-9 and TRBJ2-3; D is possibly TRBD2 (5 bases). Germline values: CDR1 SEHNR, CDR2 FQNEAQ (reference sequence). Trimming removed 4 bases from V and 2 bases from J, with 10 bases in between. This CDR3 spans 14 amino acids. Filled out from reference TRBV7-9 and TRBJ2-3, the complete variable domain reads DTGVSQNPRHKITKRGQNVTFRCDPISEHNRLYWYRQTLGQGPEFLTYFQNEAQLEKSRLLSDRFSAERPKGSFSTLEIQRTEQGDSAMYLCASSSSDFTDTQYFGPGTRLTVL.

This clonotype was seen ten or more times. V and J are TRBV7-9 and TRBJ2-5, with D possibly matching TRBD2 (6 bases). Germline CDR1 is SEHNR and CDR2 is FQNEAQ (reference sequence). Trimming left V 0 bases short and J 2 bases short, with 10 bases between. This CDR3 has 15 amino acids. CDR3 in DNA: TGTGCCAGCAGCTTAGCATCTAGCGATCAAGAGACCCAGTACTTC. This gives the protein CASSLASSDQETQYF.

Ten or more counts support this clonotype. The rearrangement links TRBV7-9 to TRBJ2-7, with D unclear. This CDR3 region has 11 residues. Trimming took off 4 bases at V and 3 bases at J, with 4 bases between the two ends. The germline gives CDR1 SEHNR, CDR2 FQNEAQ (reference sequence). The CDR3 spells CASSWNYEQYF. The CDR3 DNA reads as TGTGCCAGCAGCTGGAACTACGAGCAGTACTTC.

This clonotype was seen more than once but under ten times. The chain couples TRBV19 to TRBJ2-1, with a possible D match to TRBD1 (5 bases). V was shortened by 5 bases and J by 2 bases, with 19 bases between the two germline ends. This CDR3 contains 17 residues. Per the germline V gene, CDR1 is LNHDA and CDR2 is SQIVND (reference sequence). CDR3 loop: CASSARFQGRPYNEQFF. For the CDR3, the DNA is TGTGCCAGTAGTGCCCGCTTCCAGGGAAGGCCCTACAATGAGCAGTTCTTC.

This clonotype was counted a few times. The rearrangement links TRBV5-1 to TRBJ2-7; D remains ambiguous. The CDR3 runs 14 residues. In germline, CDR1 is SGHRS, CDR2 YFSETQ. Trimming cost V 4 bases and J 1 base, with 12 bases left between them. CDR3 in DNA: TGCGCCAGCAGCCTCGCCTCAAATTCCTACGAGCAGTACTTC. Translation gives CASSLASNSYEQYF.

The V and J genes are TRBV27 and TRBJ1-5; 9 positions match TRBD1. Trimming removed 5 bases from V and 4 bases from J; junction bases left unmatched: 6. Germline V lookup: CDR1 MNHEY, CDR2 SMNVEV (reference sequence). This CDR3 has 15 amino acids. The CDR3 here is CASSPTGGQNQPQHF. In DNA, the CDR3 is TGTGCCAGCAGTCCGACAGGGGGGCAAAATCAGCCCCAGCATTTT.

This clonotype came up many times. The J gene is TRBJ2-1, the V gene TRBV7-9; the D gene is possibly TRBD2 (6 bases). The V end was cut by 3 bases, the J end by 8 bases, with 11 bases between. The germline gives CDR1 SEHNR, CDR2 FQNEAQ (reference sequence). The CDR3 covers 13 residues. The CDR3 sequence: CASSFGGADEQFF. Here the CDR3 DNA reads TGTGCCAGCAGCTTCGGGGGAGCCGATGAGCAGTTCTTC.

In its sample, this clonotype was seen a few times. This rearrangement joins TRBV5-1 to TRBJ2-5; D might be TRBD1 or TRBD2, each matching 7 bases. The V gene's germline CDR1 is SGHRS and CDR2 YFSETQ. There are 19 residues in the CDR3. V was cut by 1 base and J by 0 bases, with 22 bases left in between. The chain's CDR3 is CASSLPRGGDILYQETQYF. The CDR3 coding sequence is TGCGCCAGCAGCTTGCCCAGGGGGGGGGACATCCTGTACCAAGAGACCCAGTACTTC. The full variable domain, its missing parts supplied by reference TRBV5-1 and TRBJ2-5, is KAGVTQTPRYLIKTRGQQVTLSCSPISGHRSVSWYQQTPGQGLQFLFEYFSETQRNKGNFPGRFSGRQFSNSRSEMNVSTLELGDSALYLCASSLPRGGDILYQETQYFGPGTRLLVL.

This clonotype was counted many times. The chain has TRBV20-1 and TRBJ1-6, with 11 bases lining up with TRBD1. V shed 6 bases and J 6 bases; nucleotides not matched to a gene: 10. Looked up from germline, CDR1 is DFQATT and CDR2 is SNEGSKA (reference sequence). The CDR3 covers 16 residues. CDR3 amino acids: CSAKEGQGVLNSPLHF. CDR3 coding DNA: TGCAGTGCCAAAGAGGGACAGGGGGTGCTTAATTCACCCCTCCACTTT.

The rearrangement uses TRBV9 and TRBJ1-4; tentatively, D is TRBD1 (6 bases). CDR3 length: 14 residues. The germline V gene encodes CDR1 SGDLS and CDR2 YYNGEE. V lost 6 bases to trimming and J lost 8 bases, with 17 bases between them. The CDR3 DNA follows: TGTGCCAGCAACGAGGGGGGGTTCGGCGAAAAACTGTTTTTT. Protein sequence: CASNEGGFGEKLFF.

The chain has TRBV5-1 and TRBJ2-7, with 11 nucleotides matching TRBD2. With V trimmed by 1 base and J by 5 bases, 5 bases remained unmatched. This CDR3 region has 15 residues. CDR1 and CDR2 (germline): SGHRS, YFSETQ. DNA for the CDR3: TGCGCCAGCAGCTTGATAGCGGGAGGGAAGGACGAGCAGTACTTC. Translated, it gives CASSLIAGGKDEQYF.

This clonotype turned up a few times. V is TRBV28 and J is TRBJ1-5; D gene ambiguous. The CDR3 is 12 residues long. Germline loops: CDR1 MDHEN, CDR2 SYDVKM. Trimming removed 8 bases from V and 3 bases from J, with 8 bases in between. In DNA form, the CDR3 reads TGTGCCAGCTGGAACTTCAATCAGCCCCAGCATTTT. Translating it yields CASWNFNQPQHF.

The chain joins TRBV2 to TRBJ1-4, with TRBD1 matching over 10 bases. With 4 bases clipped from V and 2 bases from J, the junction kept 4 bases outside the gene matches. This CDR3 region has 16 residues. The V gene's germline CDR1 is SNHLY and CDR2 FYNNEI. CDR3 DNA: TGTGCCAGCAGTGCCGACAGGGGGCTGACTAATGAAAAACTGTTTTTT. It translates to CASSADRGLTNEKLFF.

This clonotype was detected ten times or more. The V and J genes are TRBV2 and TRBJ2-1; 8 positions agree with TRBD2. The CDR3 is made up of 15 amino acids. CDR1 is SNHLY, CDR2 FYNNEI, per germline. The J segment lost 6 bases and the V segment lost 3 bases, leaving 7 bases of the junction unmatched. This CDR3 is CASSEASGFFNEQFF. The CDR3 DNA sequence: TGTGCCAGCAGTGAGGCTAGCGGGTTTTTCAATGAGCAGTTCTTC.

Turning to this clonotype: This sequence may be a read error, since a much larger clone differs from it by one base. The genes are TRBV5-6 and TRBJ2-2; maybe TRBD2 (6 bases). Germline lookup yields CDR1 SGHDT and CDR2 YYEEEE. The CDR3 is made up of 16 amino acids. The CDR3 reads CASGVMGAPRGGEPFF. The CDR3 coding sequence is TGTGCCAGCGGGGTCATGGGCGCCCCGAGGGGCGGGGAGCCGTTTTTT.

V is TRBV29-1 and J is TRBJ2-2; 8 bases agree with TRBD1. CDR1 is SQVTM and CDR2 is ANQGSEA in the germline V gene. Losses at the gene ends were 1 base for V and 7 bases for J; bases not matched to a gene: 8. This CDR3 has 15 residues. The CDR3 is CSVEGEQGAIGELFF. The CDR3 DNA reads TGCAGCGTTGAAGGGGAGCAGGGGGCTATCGGGGAGCTGTTTTTT.